Shown below are 14 T cell receptor beta chains from a single sample sequenced in a study of blood T cell repertoires in COVID-19. Clones were read by immunoSEQ multiplex PCR, and TCRdb kept only the in-frame ones, dropping some. The sample yields a few hundred thousand clones, nearly 90% seen once. The sequencing sample was made of peripheral blood. The receptors were gathered from a woman aged 18-29 years who had recovered from COVID-19.

With regard to this clone: The same CDR3 is also encoded by other DNA sequences in this sample. This sequence joins TRBV5-6 and TRBJ2-7; 9 nucleotides align to TRBD1. The CDR3 extends over 14 amino acids. The germline gives CDR1 SGHDT, CDR2 YYEEEE. V was clipped by 2 bases and J by 4 bases; unmatched bases: 4. Written as DNA, the CDR3 is TGTGCCAGCAGCTTAGGACAGGGGTTTTACGAGCAGTACTTC. Translated: CASSLGQGFYEQYF.

Here the CDR3 DNA reads TGTGCCAGCAGCTTAGGCGTGGGGGCCGCATCACCCCTCCACTTT. Amino acid sequence: CASSLGVGAASPLHF. The rearrangement uses TRBV7-6 and TRBJ1-6, with a weak D call TRBD1 (6 bases). Germline CDR1 reads SGHVS; CDR2 reads FNYEAQ. The V and J ends lost 1 base and 10 bases respectively, with 14 bases between them. The CDR3 spans 15 residues.

This sequence joins TRBV20-1 and TRBJ2-3; 12 bases agree with TRBD2. Germline V gene data show CDR1 as DFQATT and CDR2 as SNEGSKA (reference sequence). This CDR3 has 14 amino acids. With 3 bases clipped from V and 5 bases from J, the junction kept 3 bases outside the gene matches. The CDR3 nucleotides read TGCAGTGCTAGTGTGGGACTAGCGGGAGATACGCAGTATTTT. Translating it yields CSASVGLAGDTQYF.

CDR3 sequence: CASSPRGANYGYTF. The CDR3 DNA reads as TGTGCCAGCAGCCCACGGGGGGCTAACTATGGCTACACCTTC. The chain couples TRBV11-2 to TRBJ1-2, with a weak D call TRBD1 (5 bases). The CDR3 spans 14 residues. CDR1 and CDR2 from the germline V gene are SGHAT and FQNNGV. Trimming shortened V by 5 bases and J by 0 bases, and 10 bases separated the two germline ends.

This clone was picked up one time. The V call is TRBV7-2, the J call TRBJ2-3; no definite D call. Trimming shortened V by 4 bases and J by 6 bases, and 14 bases separated the two germline ends. The CDR3 runs 14 residues. The germline V gene has CDR1 SGHTA and CDR2 FQGNSA. The CDR3 DNA follows: TGTGCCAGCAGCTATGGGCCCTACACGGATACGCAGTATTTT. This encodes CASSYGPYTDTQYF.

The chain carries TRBV27 and TRBJ1-3; 7 bases are a match to TRBD1. V shed 2 bases and J 2 bases; nucleotides not matched to a gene: 9. Per the germline V gene, CDR1 is MNHEY and CDR2 is SMNVEV (reference sequence). The CDR3 length is 17 residues. The CDR3 sequence is CASSLVGPGGTGNTIYF. In nucleotides, the CDR3 is TGTGCCAGCAGTTTAGTGGGTCCAGGGGGAACTGGAAACACCATATATTTT.

The chain uses TRBV29-1 and TRBJ2-1; a weak D match, TRBD2 (5 bases). The V gene lost 6 bases and the J gene lost 6 bases, with 21 bases spanning the gap. Per the germline V gene, CDR1 is SQVTM and CDR2 is ANQGSEA. The CDR3 totals 15 residues. In nucleotides, the CDR3 is TGCAGCGTGTCCCTCCTCGAGCGGCGGGCCAATGAGCAGTTCTTC. Amino acids: CSVSLLERRANEQFF.

The chain is built from TRBV5-6 and TRBJ1-3; D perhaps matches TRBD1 (6 bases). Trimming removed 4 bases at V and 3 bases at J, with 14 bases between. The V gene's germline CDR1 is SGHDT and CDR2 YYEEEE. This CDR3 has 15 residues. The CDR3 sequence is CASSVWGGGGNTIYF. The CDR3, as DNA: TGTGCCAGCAGCGTCTGGGGGGGCGGTGGAAACACCATATATTTT. The variable domain in full, completed from reference TRBV5-6 and TRBJ1-3, reads DAGVTQSPTHLIKTRGQQVTLRCSPKSGHDTVSWYQQALGQGPQFIFQYYEEEERQRGNFPDRFSGHQFPNYSSELNVNALLLGDSALYLCASSVWGGGGNTIYFGEGSWLTVV.

The rearrangement links TRBV9 to TRBJ2-2; D possibly corresponds to TRBD2 (6 bases). CDR1 is SGDLS, CDR2 YYNGEE, per germline. The V gene lost 4 bases and the J gene lost 3 bases, with 19 bases spanning the gap. This CDR3 is built from 17 residues. The DNA of the CDR3 is TGTGCCAGCAGCATCCCCTCGGAGGGAGAGTACACCGGGGAGCTGTTTTTT. Amino acids: CASSIPSEGEYTGELFF.

The chain uses TRBV19 and TRBJ2-2, with 8 bases fitting TRBD2. V lost 6 bases and J lost 4; bases outside the gene matches: 4. The CDR3 has 14 residues. Germline V gene data show CDR1 as LNHDA and CDR2 as SQIVND (reference sequence). CDR3 loop: CASRNGGGTGELFF. The CDR3 DNA is TGTGCCAGTAGGAACGGGGGGGGCACCGGGGAGCTGTTTTTT.

The gene calls are TRBV7-2 and TRBJ2-4; 9 positions agree with TRBD2. CDR1 and CDR2 from the germline V gene are SGHTA and FQGNSA. The CDR3 extends over 16 amino acids. Unmatched junction bases numbered 9, after V lost 2 bases and J lost 7 bases. CDR3 region: CASSLRASGIRNIQYF. CDR3 coding DNA: TGTGCCAGCAGCTTACGAGCTAGCGGGATACGGAACATTCAGTACTTC.

The V and J genes are TRBV5-4 and TRBJ1-2; D may be TRBD1 (6 bases). V gave up 4 bases and J gave up 4 bases, with 17 bases separating them. The length of the CDR3 is 15 residues. Per germline, CDR1 SGHNT and CDR2 YYREEE (reference sequence). CDR3 loop: CASSPNRELVYGYTF. Written as DNA, the CDR3 is TGTGCCAGCAGCCCTAACAGGGAGCTTGTCTATGGCTACACCTTC.

The rearrangement joins TRBV4-2 to TRBJ2-7; 7 nucleotides align to TRBD2. Looked up from germline, CDR1 is LGHNA and CDR2 is YNFKEQ. After removal of 1 base from V and 6 bases from J, the junction contained 9 bases not matched to a gene. The CDR3 runs to 15 residues. The CDR3 reads CASSQGSAGPSEQYF. The CDR3 nucleotides read TGTGCCAGCAGCCAAGGATCAGCGGGGCCATCCGAGCAGTACTTC.

The genes are TRBV7-6 and TRBJ2-7, with 15 bases that match TRBD2. Germline CDR1 is SGHVS and CDR2 is FNYEAQ. J was trimmed by 4 bases and V by 4 bases; bases with no gene match: 8. CDR3 length: 17 amino acids. This chain's CDR3 is CASSWGLAGGSGYEQYF. The CDR3 bases are TGTGCCAGCAGCTGGGGACTAGCGGGAGGTTCGGGGTACGAGCAGTACTTC.